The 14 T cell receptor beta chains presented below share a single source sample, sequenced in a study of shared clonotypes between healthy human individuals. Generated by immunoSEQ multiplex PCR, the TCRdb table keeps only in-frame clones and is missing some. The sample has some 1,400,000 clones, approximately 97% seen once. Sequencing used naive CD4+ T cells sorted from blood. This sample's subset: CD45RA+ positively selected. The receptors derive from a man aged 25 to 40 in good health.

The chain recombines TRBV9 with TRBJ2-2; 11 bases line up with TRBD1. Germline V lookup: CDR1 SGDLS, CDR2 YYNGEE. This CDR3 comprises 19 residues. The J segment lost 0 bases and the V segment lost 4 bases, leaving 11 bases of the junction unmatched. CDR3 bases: TGTGCCAGCAGCACCCTAGGACAGGGGGCCGATCCGAACACCGGGGAGCTGTTTTTT. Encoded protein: CASSTLGQGADPNTGELFF.

The CDR3 protein is CASSLVGSMGQGYTF. CDR3 DNA sequence: TGCGCCAGCAGCTTGGTTGGCAGTATGGGTCAAGGCTACACCTTC. The chain links TRBV5-1 to TRBJ1-2; D unresolved. Germline V gene lookup returns CDR1 SGHRS and CDR2 YFSETQ. Trimming pared 0 bases from V and 8 bases from J, leaving 17 bases between. This CDR3 has 15 amino acids.

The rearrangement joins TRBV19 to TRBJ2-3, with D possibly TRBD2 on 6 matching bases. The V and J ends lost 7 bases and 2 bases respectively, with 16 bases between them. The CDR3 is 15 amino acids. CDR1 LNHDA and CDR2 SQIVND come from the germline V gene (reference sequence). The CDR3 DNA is TGTGCCAGTAAGAGGAGGGGAGTCTCCACAGATACGCAGTATTTT. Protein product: CASKRRGVSTDTQYF.

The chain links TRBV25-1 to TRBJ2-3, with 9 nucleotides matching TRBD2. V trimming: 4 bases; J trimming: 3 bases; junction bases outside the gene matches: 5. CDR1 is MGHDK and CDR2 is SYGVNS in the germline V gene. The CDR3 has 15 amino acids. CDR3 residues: CASSVAGEGTDTQYF. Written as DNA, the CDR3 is TGTGCCAGCAGTGTAGCGGGAGAGGGAACAGATACGCAGTATTTT. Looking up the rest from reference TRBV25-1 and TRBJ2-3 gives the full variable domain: EADIYQTPRYLVIGTGKKITLECSQTMGHDKMYWYQQDPGMELHLIHYSYGVNSTEKGDLSSESTVSRIRTEHFPLTLESARPSHTSQYLCASSVAGEGTDTQYFGPGTRLTVL.

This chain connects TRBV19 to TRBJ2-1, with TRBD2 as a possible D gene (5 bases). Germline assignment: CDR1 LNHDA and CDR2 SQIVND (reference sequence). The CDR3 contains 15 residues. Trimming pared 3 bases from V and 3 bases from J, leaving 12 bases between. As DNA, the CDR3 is TGTGCCAGTAGTATGAACGGAGGAATCTACAATGAGCAGTTCTTC. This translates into CASSMNGGIYNEQFF.

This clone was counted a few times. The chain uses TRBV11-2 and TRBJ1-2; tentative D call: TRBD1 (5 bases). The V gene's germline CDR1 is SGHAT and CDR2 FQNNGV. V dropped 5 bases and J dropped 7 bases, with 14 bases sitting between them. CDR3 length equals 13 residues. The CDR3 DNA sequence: TGTGCCAGCAGCCAGCTGACAGAGAGTGGCTACACCTTC. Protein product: CASSQLTESGYTF. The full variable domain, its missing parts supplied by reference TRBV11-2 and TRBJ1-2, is EAGVAQSPRYKIIEKRQSVAFWCNPISGHATLYWYQQILGQGPKLLIQFQNNGVVDDSQLPKDRFSAERLKGVDSTLKIQPAKLEDSAVYLCASSQLTESGYTFGSGTRLTVV.

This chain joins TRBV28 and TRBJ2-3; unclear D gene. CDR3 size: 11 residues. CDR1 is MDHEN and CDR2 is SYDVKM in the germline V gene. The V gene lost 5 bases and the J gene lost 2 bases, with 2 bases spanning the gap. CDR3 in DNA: TGTGCCAGCAGTGACACAGATACGCAGTATTTT. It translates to CASSDTDTQYF.

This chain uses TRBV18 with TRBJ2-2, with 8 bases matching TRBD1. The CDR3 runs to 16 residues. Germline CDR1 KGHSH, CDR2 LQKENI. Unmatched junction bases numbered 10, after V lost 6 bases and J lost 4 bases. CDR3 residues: CASSEPRGLGTGELFF. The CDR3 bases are TGTGCCAGCTCCGAACCCAGGGGGCTGGGCACCGGGGAGCTGTTTTTT.

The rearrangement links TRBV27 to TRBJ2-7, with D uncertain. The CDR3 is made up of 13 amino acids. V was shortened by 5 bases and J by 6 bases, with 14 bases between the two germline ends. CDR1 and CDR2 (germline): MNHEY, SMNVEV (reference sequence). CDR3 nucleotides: TGTGCCAGCAGTGCCCTACCAACCTCCGAGCAGTACTTC. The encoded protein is CASSALPTSEQYF.

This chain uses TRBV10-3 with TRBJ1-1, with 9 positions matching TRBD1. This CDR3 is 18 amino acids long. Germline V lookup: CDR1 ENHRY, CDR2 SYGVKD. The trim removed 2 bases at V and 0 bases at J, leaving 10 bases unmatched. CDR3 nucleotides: TGTGCCATCAGTGAGATGGTAACAGGGGGCCGCATGAACACTGAAGCTTTCTTT. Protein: CAISEMVTGGRMNTEAFF.

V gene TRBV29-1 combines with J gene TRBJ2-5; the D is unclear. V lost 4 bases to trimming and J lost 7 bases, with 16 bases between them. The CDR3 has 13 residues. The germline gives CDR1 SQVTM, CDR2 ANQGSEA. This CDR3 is CSVVNQLVWTQYF. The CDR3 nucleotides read TGCAGCGTTGTTAACCAGCTAGTTTGGACCCAGTACTTC.

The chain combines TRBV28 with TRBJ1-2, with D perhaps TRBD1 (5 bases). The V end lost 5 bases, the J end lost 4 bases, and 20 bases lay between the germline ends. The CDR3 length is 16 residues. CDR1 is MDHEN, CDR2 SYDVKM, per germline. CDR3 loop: CASSSDLGLLFYGYTF. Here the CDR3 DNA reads TGTGCCAGCAGTAGCGACCTGGGACTCCTCTTCTATGGCTACACCTTC.

The CDR3 DNA reads as TGCGCCAGCAGCCGGAGCAATGAGCAGTTCTTC. It is translated as CASSRSNEQFF. The chain couples TRBV10-2 to TRBJ2-1; D is uncertain. The CDR3 has 11 residues. The V gene lost 6 bases and the J gene lost 6 bases, with 6 bases spanning the gap. Germline V CDR1 and CDR2: WSHSY, SAAADI.

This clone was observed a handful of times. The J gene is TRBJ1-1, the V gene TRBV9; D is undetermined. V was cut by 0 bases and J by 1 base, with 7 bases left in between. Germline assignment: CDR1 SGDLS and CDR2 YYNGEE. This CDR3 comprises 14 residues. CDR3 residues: CASSVGLQNTEAFF. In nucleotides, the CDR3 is TGTGCCAGCAGCGTAGGATTACAGAACACTGAAGCTTTCTTT.